This is a list of T cell receptor beta chains from one sample in a study of somatic mutations in cytotoxic T cells in rheumatoid arthritis. TCRdb's copy holds only in-frame clones and misses some; the assay was immunoSEQ multiplex PCR. The sample lists about 10,000 clones; 75% to 95% were seen once. Sample: CD8+ T cells sorted from blood. The receptors were gathered from a woman younger than 30 with rheumatoid arthritis. The CDR3 runs from the conserved cysteine through the conserved F or W. The order of the fields is V gene, J gene, D gene, clone size, CDR3 DNA, CDR3 protein. D genes are given only for firm matches. Clone size is given for some rows only: seen once, a few or many times, or a class if the clone is expanded.

>TRBV15|TRBJ2-5|NA|once
TGTGCCACCAGCAGAGAGGCGGCGGATCGGGAGACCCAGTACTTC
CATSREAADRETQYF
>TRBV5-1|TRBJ1-3|NA|NA
TGCGCCAGCAGCGCTTACTCAGGGGCATCAGGAAACACCATATATTTT
CASSAYSGASGNTIYF
>TRBV6-1|TRBJ1-5|TRBD1|once
TGTGCCAGCAGTGAAGGAGCACAGGGGGCAGGGGGTCAGCCCCAGCATTTT
CASSEGAQGAGGQPQHF
>TRBV20-1|TRBJ1-1|NA|few
TGCAGTGTTCCAGAAGAAGCTTTCTTT
CSVPEEAFF
>TRBV9|TRBJ1-1|TRBD1|NA
TGTGCCAGCAGCGGGGACAGGGTTCGAGGTTGGACTGAAGCTTTCTTT
CASSGDRVRGWTEAFF
>TRBV2|TRBJ2-5|TRBD2|NA
TGTGCCAGCAGTGAGGTTCTAGCGGGACTCCCCCCTCAAGAGACCCAGTACTTC
CASSEVLAGLPPQETQYF
>TRBV5-4|TRBJ2-7|NA|NA
TGTGCCAGCAGTATAGGGGCTGGGGTCTCCTACGAGCAGTACTTC
CASSIGAGVSYEQYF
>TRBV28|TRBJ1-1|TRBD1|NA
TGTGCCAGCAGTCGAGACAGGGTTACTGAAGCTTTCTTT
CASSRDRVTEAFF
>TRBV25-1|TRBJ1-2|NA|NA
TGTGCCAGCAGTATTGGGGCGAATGGCTACACCTTC
CASSIGANGYTF
>TRBV28|TRBJ2-1|NA|NA
TGTGCCAGCAGTTATCGAGAGGACAATGAGCAGTTCTTC
CASSYREDNEQFF
>TRBV13|TRBJ2-7|NA|few
TGTGCCAGCACCCTTAGGGGAGAGCAGTACTTC
CASTLRGEQYF
>TRBV6-4|TRBJ2-3|TRBD1|NA
TGTGCCAGCAGTGAACAAGGCGGGACAGGGATCACAGATACGCAGTATTTT
CASSEQGGTGITDTQYF
>TRBV7-7|TRBJ2-1|TRBD1|NA
TGTGCTAGCAGCGTCGGACAGGGCTTGAATGAGCAGTTCTTC
CASSVGQGLNEQFF
>TRBV11-2|TRBJ2-7|TRBD1|NA
TGTGCCAGCAGCCTAGAAGGGGACAGCTCCTACGAGCAGTACTTC
CASSLEGDSSYEQYF
>TRBV27|TRBJ2-7|TRBD1|NA
TGTGCCAGCAGTTTGGGACAGTACTCCTACGAGCAGTACTTC
CASSLGQYSYEQYF
>TRBV14|TRBJ2-3|TRBD2|NA
TGTGCCAGCAGCCAAGGACCGGGACTAGCCGTCGTTGATACGCAGTATTTT
CASSQGPGLAVVDTQYF
>TRBV27|TRBJ1-4|TRBD1|NA
TGTGCCAGCAGCCCCATATACACAGGGGGCGGTGGTGAAAAACTGTTTTTT
CASSPIYTGGGGEKLFF
>TRBV9|TRBJ1-5|NA|NA
TGTGCCAGCAGCCCAGGAGGGGATCTTAATGAACCCCAGCATTTT
CASSPGGDLNEPQHF
>TRBV7-9|TRBJ1-2|TRBD1|NA
TGTGCCAGCAGCCGGACAGGCAACTATGGCTACACCTTC
CASSRTGNYGYTF
>TRBV28|TRBJ2-7|NA|NA
TGTGCCAGCAGTTACGGACTACCCTCCTACGAGCAGTACTTC
CASSYGLPSYEQYF
>TRBV25-1|TRBJ2-7|NA|NA
TGTGCCAGCAGTGGACAGATTCACTCCTACGAGCAGTACTTC
CASSGQIHSYEQYF
>TRBV4-1|TRBJ1-6|TRBD1|NA
TGCGCCAGCAGCCCCGAGACAGGGGAGGGCTCACCCCTCCACTTT
CASSPETGEGSPLHF
>TRBV6-6|TRBJ1-1|TRBD1|NA
TGTGCCAGCAGCCCTCCTCAGGGGGGCACTGAAGCTTTCTTT
CASSPPQGGTEAFF
>TRBV6-4|TRBJ2-2|TRBD1|NA
TGTGCCAGCAGGGATAACAGGGACAGCCCTAACACCGGGGAGCTGTTTTTT
CASRDNRDSPNTGELFF
>TRBV28|TRBJ1-2|TRBD1|NA
TGTGCCAGCAGTCCGATACAGGGGTTCGGGGTTTATGGCTACACCTTC
CASSPIQGFGVYGYTF
>TRBV6-5|TRBJ2-2|NA|NA
TGTGCCAGCAGTTACCCATCAGGGGGGGAGCTGTTTTTT
CASSYPSGGELFF
>TRBV15|TRBJ2-4|NA|NA
TGTGCCACCAGGTCTTTAGCCAAAAACATTCAGTACTTC
CATRSLAKNIQYF
>TRBV27|TRBJ2-7|TRBD2|NA
TGTGCCAGCAGGCCTAGCGGGAGTTGGTACGAGCAGTACTTC
CASRPSGSWYEQYF
>TRBV6-5|TRBJ2-7|NA|NA
TGTGCCAGCAGTTACTCGACAGGTCACAACTCCTACGAGCAGTACTTC
CASSYSTGHNSYEQYF
>TRBV6-5|TRBJ2-7|NA|NA
TGTGCCAGCAGTTACCTGGAGGGGTACGAGCAGTACTTC
CASSYLEGYEQYF
>TRBV19|TRBJ2-7|NA|NA
TGTGCCAGTAGTAGCGCAGGATCTTCCTACGAGCAGTACTTC
CASSSAGSSYEQYF
>TRBV4-3|TRBJ2-5|TRBD2|NA
TGCGCCAGCAGCCAATCTGGTCTAGCGGGAGAGACCCAGTACTTC
CASSQSGLAGETQYF
>TRBV7-9|TRBJ1-4|NA|NA
TGTGCCAGCAGCTTAAGCGATGACATAGGGGGTGAAAAACTGTTTTTT
CASSLSDDIGGEKLFF
>TRBV6-1|TRBJ1-2|NA|NA
TGTGCCAGCAAGGAGGCGCCTCCATCGGGCTATGGCTACACCTTC
CASKEAPPSGYGYTF
>TRBV7-2|TRBJ2-1|NA|NA
TGTGCCAGCAGCTTAGAACTCTACAATGAGCAGTTCTTC
CASSLELYNEQFF
>TRBV6-1|TRBJ1-2|TRBD1|NA
TGTGCCAGCAGTGAAGTCAGGGACAGCTATGGCTACACCTTC
CASSEVRDSYGYTF
>TRBV5-5|TRBJ1-4|TRBD1|NA
TGTGCCAGCAGCTTGGCGGGGCAGGGGGCGCATGGGCTTGAAAAACTGTTTTTT
CASSLAGQGAHGLEKLFF
>TRBV27|TRBJ1-3|NA|NA
TGTGCCAGCAGTTCCGCCTGGGGGCAAGGAAACACCATATATTTT
CASSSAWGQGNTIYF
>TRBV6-1|TRBJ1-5|NA|NA
TGTGCCAGCAGTGAAGCTGCAGGCCACAATCAGCCCCAGCATTTT
CASSEAAGHNQPQHF
>TRBV30|TRBJ2-2|TRBD2|NA
TGTGCCTGGAGTTGGACTAGCGGGGGAACGGGCACCGGGGAGCTGTTTTTT
CAWSWTSGGTGTGELFF
>TRBV5-5|TRBJ1-1|NA|NA
TGTGCCAGCAGCTTGGAGGGCGGGGCCCCCGAAGCTTTCTTT
CASSLEGGAPEAFF